This T cell receptor beta chain was obtained from a study of T cells expressing NK-cell markers (dated by TCRdb to the early 2020s). For the wider study: TCR beta-chain repertoires were profiled in sorted CD3+CD56+NKG2C+, CD3+CD56+NKG2C- and CD3+CD56-NKG2C+ T-cell subsets from eight donors. Seven of the eight sequenced donors were HCMV-seropositive and one was HCMV-seronegative. Randomly selected healthy volunteers, three men and five women, were used as the eight sequenced donors. Illumina HiSeq 2000/2500, MiSeq or NextSeq was used to sequence libraries as 2 x 150 bp reads.

To determine HCMV serostatus, a commercial ELISA kit was used to detect HCMV-specific IgG in serum. Ficoll density gradient centrifugation was used to isolate peripheral blood mononuclear cells from blood. The data were produced on an Illumina HiSeq 2000. The TCR beta cDNA libraries were made using 5'RACE template switching, a step that added both a universal primer site and unique molecular identifiers. Synthesis of cDNA was primed from the TCR beta constant segment and was followed by two consecutive PCR amplification steps. On the study's bioinformatics: MIGEC was used to demultiplex reads and group reads by UMI, and MiTCR was used to assemble and quantify clonotypes. To remove erroneous sequences, TCR cDNA sequences were retained only when supported by two or more reads. The tcR package was used for downstream repertoire analysis, with clonotypes matched between fractions based on CDR3 nucleotide sequence plus V segment. VDJmatch was used to annotate antigen specificity against VDJdb, with one amino acid substitution in CDR3 allowed. After reprocessing by TCRdb, each CDR3 protein sequence is one entry, and no DNA is given. The V and J calls, along with clone size, are taken from TCRdb and not from the paper's own processing. The sample's own table lists about 160,000 distinct CDR3 sequences. The ten largest clones capture 20% of the sample.

On the study overall, not on this receptor specifically: Whether the expanded NKG2C-expressing T cell clones were specific for HCMV antigens remained unclear. In several donors, the dominant CD3+CD56+NKG2C+ clonotypes were found to rank among the top 10 CD8+ clonotypes and to make up roughly 1.0-8% of CD8+ T cells. Those dominant clonotypes were again the most abundant among CD3+CD56-NKG2C+ cells in a few donors, at about 28.3-65%.

According to the germline V gene (reference sequence), CDR1 reads MNHEY and CDR2 reads SMNVEV. The CDR3 starts with the cysteine, ends with the phenylalanine, and has 13 residues. The record lacks a DNA sequence. With respect to this clonotype: No antigen is known for it.

Recombination joined TRBV27 with TRBJ1-1; TCRdb outputs TRBD1, but without DNA this stays unchecked. This clonotype was sampled from a man aged 18-69 years in good health. The specimen was blood T cells: a sorted CD56 or NKG2C T cell subset, CD4+ or CD8+ T cells, or bulk PBMC T cells (not recorded which). The CDR3 loop reads CASSWTGLTEAFF.